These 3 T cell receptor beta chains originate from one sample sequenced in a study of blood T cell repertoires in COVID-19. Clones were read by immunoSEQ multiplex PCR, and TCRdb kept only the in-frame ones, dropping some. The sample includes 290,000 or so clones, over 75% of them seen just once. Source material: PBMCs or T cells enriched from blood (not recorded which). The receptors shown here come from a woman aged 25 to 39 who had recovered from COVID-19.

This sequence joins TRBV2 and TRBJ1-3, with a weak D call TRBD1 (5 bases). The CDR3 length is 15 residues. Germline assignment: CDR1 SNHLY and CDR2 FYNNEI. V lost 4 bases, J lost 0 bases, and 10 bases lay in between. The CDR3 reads CASSGDSYSGNTIYF. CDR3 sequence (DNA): TGTGCCAGCAGTGGCGACAGTTACTCTGGAAACACCATATATTTT.

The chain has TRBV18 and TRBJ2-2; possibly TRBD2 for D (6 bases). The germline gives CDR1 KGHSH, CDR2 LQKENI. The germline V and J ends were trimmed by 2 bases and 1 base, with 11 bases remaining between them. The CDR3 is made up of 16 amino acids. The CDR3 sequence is CASSPSGLQNTGELFF. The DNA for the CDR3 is TGTGCCAGCTCACCATCGGGACTCCAGAACACCGGGGAGCTGTTTTTT. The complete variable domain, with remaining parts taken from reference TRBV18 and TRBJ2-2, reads NAGVMQNPRHLVRRRGQEARLRCSPMKGHSHVYWYRQLPEEGLKFMVYLQKENIIDESGMPKERFSAEFPKEGPSILRIQQVVRGDSAAYFCASSPSGLQNTGELFFGEGSRLTVL.

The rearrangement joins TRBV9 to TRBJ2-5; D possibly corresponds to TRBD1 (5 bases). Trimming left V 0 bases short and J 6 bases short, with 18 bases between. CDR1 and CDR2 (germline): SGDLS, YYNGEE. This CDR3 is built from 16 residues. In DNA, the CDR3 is TGTGCCAGCAGCGTAGTGGACACTCCTGGTGCGAAGACCCAGTACTTC. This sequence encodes CASSVVDTPGAKTQYF.